Following are 30 T cell receptor beta chains from one sample sequenced in a study of blood T cell repertoires in COVID-19. Here immunoSEQ multiplex PCR was the method, and the copy in TCRdb shows in-frame clones only, minus some. This table holds around 41,000 clones, 70% to 90% found once. Sequencing was done on a sample of peripheral blood. The receptor source for this set is a human donor in a cohort sampled during active COVID-19.

There are a few counts of this clone. The gene calls are TRBV10-1 and TRBJ2-1; 9 nucleotides match TRBD2. The CDR3 runs 16 residues. CDR1 is WNHNN and CDR2 is SYGVQD in the germline V gene (reference sequence). The ends lost 3 bases at V and 5 bases at J; junction bases unmatched: 8. The CDR3 is CASSDAGGPRDNEQFF. The CDR3 DNA reads TGCGCCAGCAGTGATGCGGGAGGGCCGAGAGACAATGAGCAGTTCTTC.

The genes are TRBV7-2 and TRBJ1-3; D may be TRBD1 (6 bases). This CDR3 is 15 amino acids long. V lost 5 bases and J lost 4, with 15 bases in between. CDR1 and CDR2 from the germline V gene are SGHTA and FQGNSA. CDR3 bases: TGTGCCAGCAGCCAAGTACAGGGCCGGGGAAACACCATATATTTT. Protein: CASSQVQGRGNTIYF.

This chain uses TRBV10-3 with TRBJ1-2; TRBD1 matches at 7 bases. Germline V gene data show CDR1 as ENHRY and CDR2 as SYGVKD. This CDR3 comprises 13 residues. The V and J ends lost 10 bases and 2 bases, in that order; junction bases with no gene match: 7. The DNA for the CDR3 is TGTGCCACCGAACAGGGGACGAACTATGGCTACACCTTC. Protein product: CATEQGTNYGYTF.

The V and J genes are TRBV3-1 (or the pseudogene TRBV3-2) and TRBJ1-1, with D perhaps matching TRBD1 (6 bases). This CDR3 is 15 amino acids long. Germline-derived CDR1 and CDR2 are LGHDT and YNNKEL (reference sequence). V dropped 9 bases and J dropped 0 bases, with 17 bases sitting between them. In nucleotides, the CDR3 is TGTGCCAGTAATGCAGGGGTTCGCATGAACACTGAAGCTTTCTTT. As protein: CASNAGVRMNTEAFF.

The rearrangement uses TRBV19 and TRBJ2-1; a weak D match, TRBD2 (5 bases). Trimming shortened V by 6 bases and J by 3 bases, and 15 bases separated the two germline ends. Germline CDR1 is LNHDA and CDR2 is SQIVND (reference sequence). The CDR3 loop spans 15 amino acids. In DNA form, the CDR3 reads TGTGCCAGTAGAAGCGGCGGATCCAACTACAATGAGCAGTTCTTC. It translates to CASRSGGSNYNEQFF.

This chain connects TRBV4-1 to TRBJ2-7, with TRBD1 matching over 9 bases. The junction had 10 bases not matched to a gene; V was cut back by 5 bases and J by 5 bases. CDR1 is MGHRA and CDR2 is YSYEKL in the germline V gene. This CDR3 spans 15 amino acids. Here the CDR3 DNA reads TGCGCCAGCAGCTTGGAGGACAGGGGATATGACGAGCAGTACTTC. This codes for CASSLEDRGYDEQYF.

The rearrangement uses TRBV27 and TRBJ1-6; D unresolved. Per the germline V gene, CDR1 is MNHEY and CDR2 is SMNVEV (reference sequence). With 6 bases removed from V and 7 bases from J, the gap between germline ends came to 13 bases. The CDR3 is made up of 14 amino acids. This CDR3 reads CASSPGLRNSPLHF. The CDR3 coding sequence is TGTGCCAGCAGCCCCGGCCTGAGGAATTCACCCCTCCACTTT.

This clone was recorded once. The chain has TRBV5-1 and TRBJ2-2, with 7 bases aligning to TRBD1. V was clipped by 2 bases and J by 0 bases; unmatched bases: 4. The germline V gene encodes CDR1 SGHRS and CDR2 YFSETQ. The CDR3 has 16 amino acids. The CDR3 DNA reads TGCGCCAGCAGCTTCCAGGGGGACGCGAACACCGGGGAGCTGTTTTTT. It is translated as CASSFQGDANTGELFF.

The genes are TRBV9 and TRBJ2-1; the D is unclear. Trimming stripped 1 base from V and 0 bases from J, with 8 bases between. This CDR3 comprises 15 residues. Germline CDR1 is SGDLS and CDR2 is YYNGEE. CDR3 DNA: TGTGCCAGCAGCGTATCTACGAGCTCCTACAATGAGCAGTTCTTC. This encodes CASSVSTSSYNEQFF.

The J gene is TRBJ2-1, the V gene TRBV29-1, with 12 positions matching TRBD2. The V segment lost 0 bases and the J segment 0 bases; nucleotides outside the gene matches: 9. Germline V gene data show CDR1 as SQVTM and CDR2 as ANQGSEA. The CDR3 is 19 residues long. CDR3 sequence reads: CSVEEPGLAGVSSYNEQFF. The CDR3 nucleotides read TGCAGCGTTGAAGAGCCGGGACTAGCGGGCGTAAGCTCCTACAATGAGCAGTTCTTC.

This chain joins TRBV7-2 and TRBJ1-1; 9 bases map to TRBD1. The CDR3 has 13 residues. Germline V gene sequence: CDR1 SGHTA, CDR2 FQGNSA. V lost 5 bases, J lost 11 bases, and 9 bases stayed unmatched. The chain's CDR3 is CASSAEGTGRAFF. The DNA of the CDR3 is TGTGCCAGCAGCGCAGAGGGGACAGGGAGGGCTTTCTTT.

The chain links TRBV7-8 to TRBJ2-1, with 9 bases fitting TRBD2. This CDR3 spans 16 amino acids. CDR1 and CDR2 from the germline V gene are SGHVS and FQNEAQ. The junction had 12 bases not matched to a gene; V was cut back by 4 bases and J by 8 bases. This chain's CDR3 is CASSYSPGTSYDEQFF. The CDR3 DNA follows: TGTGCCAGCAGCTACAGCCCCGGGACTAGCTATGATGAGCAGTTCTTC.

This sequence joins TRBV27 and TRBJ1-2; D possibly corresponds to TRBD1 (5 bases). The CDR3 totals 15 residues. Per the germline V gene, CDR1 is MNHEY and CDR2 is SMNVEV (reference sequence). V lost 5 bases, J lost 4 bases, and 17 bases lay in between. The CDR3 DNA follows: TGTGCCAGCAGTGACGGCAGGCGCGGGGCCTATGGCTACACCTTC. Amino acids: CASSDGRRGAYGYTF.

The gene calls are TRBV24-1 and TRBJ2-3, with 11 positions matching TRBD2. Germline loops: CDR1 KGHDR, CDR2 SFDVKD. The length of the CDR3 is 13 residues. V shed 8 bases, J shed 6 bases, and the junction held 3 bases outside the gene matches. The CDR3 region has the DNA TGTGCCACCAAAATAGCGGGAGGGGATACGCAGTATTTT. Translated, it gives CATKIAGGDTQYF.

The rearrangement links TRBV5-1 to TRBJ1-1; tentative D call: TRBD1 (5 bases). Trimming pared 0 bases from V and 4 bases from J, leaving 10 bases between. Looked up from germline, CDR1 is SGHRS and CDR2 is YFSETQ. The CDR3 has 14 residues. The CDR3 spells CASSLEGWVTEAFF. In DNA form, the CDR3 reads TGCGCCAGCAGCTTGGAGGGGTGGGTCACTGAAGCTTTCTTT.

This chain connects TRBV2 to TRBJ1-2; no clear D gene. The V gene lost 8 bases and the J gene lost 5 bases, with 6 bases spanning the gap. Germline V gene sequence: CDR1 SNHLY, CDR2 FYNNEI. CDR3 length: 10 residues. For the CDR3, the DNA is TGTGCCAGCCCGACATATGGCTACACCTTC. This codes for CASPTYGYTF.

The chain combines TRBV2 with TRBJ1-4; the match to TRBD1 covers 7 bases. The CDR3 extends over 13 amino acids. V shed 4 bases, J shed 7 bases, and the junction held 3 bases outside the gene matches. Germline CDR1 is SNHLY and CDR2 is FYNNEI. The CDR3 coding sequence is TGTGCCAGCAGTGGCCAGGGGGGTGAAAAACTGTTTTTT. It codes for CASSGQGGEKLFF.

DNA for the CDR3: TGCGCCAGCAGCCAAGATCAGAGGGAGTACACAGATACGCAGTATTTT. Protein sequence: CASSQDQREYTDTQYF. The chain combines TRBV4-1 with TRBJ2-3; D might be TRBD2 (5 bases). Germline loops: CDR1 MGHRA, CDR2 YSYEKL. V lost 0 bases and J 2 bases, leaving 12 bases between the germline ends. This CDR3 is 16 amino acids long.

This chain joins TRBV29-1 and TRBJ2-7, with TRBD1 matching over 10 bases. Per the germline V gene, CDR1 is SQVTM and CDR2 is ANQGSEA. Losses at the gene ends were 5 bases for V and 7 bases for J; bases not matched to a gene: 11. This CDR3 has 14 amino acids. DNA for the CDR3: TGCAGCGTTTCCGCCGGGACAGGGGTGCCGGAGCAGTACTTC. Residues: CSVSAGTGVPEQYF.

This rearrangement joins TRBV5-1 to TRBJ2-7; D remains ambiguous. This CDR3 region has 13 residues. Germline V lookup: CDR1 SGHRS, CDR2 YFSETQ. Trimming removed 0 bases at V and 7 bases at J, with 11 bases between. The CDR3 nucleotides are TGCGCCAGCAGCTTGGACGGAGCTCAGGAGCAGTACTTC. This codes for CASSLDGAQEQYF. Filled out from reference TRBV5-1 and TRBJ2-7, the complete variable domain reads KAGVTQTPRYLIKTRGQQVTLSCSPISGHRSVSWYQQTPGQGLQFLFEYFSETQRNKGNFPGRFSGRQFSNSRSEMNVSTLELGDSALYLCASSLDGAQEQYFGPGTRLTVT.

The chain links TRBV5-6 to TRBJ1-6; D may be TRBD1 (6 bases). CDR1 is SGHDT and CDR2 is YYEEEE in the germline V gene. The CDR3 is 16 amino acids. V lost 5 bases, J lost 2 bases, and 14 bases lay in between. The DNA for the CDR3 is TGTGCCAGCAGTCCTAGGGGGAGCGCCTATAATTCACCCCTCCACTTT. It encodes CASSPRGSAYNSPLHF.

This sequence joins TRBV7-9 and TRBJ2-1; TRBD2 agrees at 7 bases. With 4 bases clipped from V and 3 bases from J, the junction kept 3 bases outside the gene matches. The CDR3 runs to 14 residues. Germline V lookup: CDR1 SEHNR, CDR2 FQNEAQ (reference sequence). CDR3 DNA sequence: TGTGCCAGCAGCTCAGGGAGGGGCTACAATGAGCAGTTCTTC. Amino acid sequence: CASSSGRGYNEQFF.

J is TRBJ2-7 and V is TRBV14, with unresolved D. V was shortened by 1 base and J by 11 bases, with 12 bases between the two germline ends. CDR1 and CDR2 from the germline V gene are SGHDN and FVKESK. The CDR3 is 12 amino acids. As DNA, the CDR3 is TGTGCCAGCAGCCAAGTTCCCCCTCCTAAGTACTTC. Translating it yields CASSQVPPPKYF.

V and J are TRBV6-1 and TRBJ2-1; 7 bases are a match to TRBD1. Germline assignment: CDR1 MNHNS and CDR2 SASEGT. V lost 1 base to trimming and J lost 4 bases; unmatched junction nucleotides: 7. CDR3 length: 16 residues. The CDR3 DNA is TGTGCCAGCAGTGAAGACTCGGGACAGCCTTACAATGAGCAGTTCTTC. This translates into CASSEDSGQPYNEQFF.

The V gene is TRBV11-3, the J gene TRBJ2-2; D might be TRBD2 (5 bases). V was trimmed by 4 bases and J by 3 bases, leaving 12 bases between them. CDR1 SGHNT and CDR2 YENEEA come from the germline V gene. The length of the CDR3 is 15 residues. The CDR3: CASSSPRGHTGELFF. The CDR3, as DNA: TGTGCCAGCAGCTCCCCTCGAGGGCACACCGGGGAGCTGTTTTTT.

The V and J genes are TRBV10-1 and TRBJ2-1; 7 nucleotides line up with TRBD1. This CDR3 spans 15 amino acids. With 8 bases clipped from V and 7 bases from J, the junction kept 14 bases outside the gene matches. CDR1 and CDR2 (germline): WNHNN, SYGVQD (reference sequence). The CDR3 DNA reads as TGCGCCAGCTTAAGCAGGGACAGCTATTTGAATGAGCAGTTCTTC. Protein product: CASLSRDSYLNEQFF.

The chain joins TRBV20-1 to TRBJ1-2; D remains unclear. This CDR3 has 11 residues. The germline V gene has CDR1 DFQATT and CDR2 SNEGSKA (reference sequence). Trimming removed 7 bases at V and 5 bases at J, with 11 bases between. CDR3 sequence: CSGGGGYGYTF. As DNA, the CDR3 is TGCAGTGGAGGTGGAGGGTATGGCTACACCTTC.

The chain has TRBV9 and TRBJ1-2, with TRBD1 identical over 10 bases. V was pared by 0 bases and J by 4 bases, with 3 bases of the junction left unmatched. This CDR3 spans 15 amino acids. Germline CDR1 and CDR2: SGDLS and YYNGEE. CDR3 sequence (DNA): TGTGCCAGCAGCGTAGGGACAGGGGGTCCCTATGGCTACACCTTC. Amino acids: CASSVGTGGPYGYTF.

V usage is TRBV7-9 and J usage is TRBJ2-1; D is uncertain. The germline V gene has CDR1 SEHNR and CDR2 FQNEAQ (reference sequence). The CDR3 length is 13 residues. V was trimmed by 1 base and J by 7 bases, leaving 8 bases between them. For the CDR3, the DNA is TGTGCCAGCAGCTTAGATCGAGCTAATGAGCAGTTCTTC. This encodes CASSLDRANEQFF.

The J gene is TRBJ2-7, the V gene TRBV6-2 or TRBV6-3; 10 nucleotides agree with TRBD2. The V segment lost 5 bases and the J segment 4 bases; nucleotides outside the gene matches: 11. Germline assignment: CDR1 MNHEY and CDR2 SVGEGT. The CDR3 totals 16 residues. CDR3 sequence (DNA): TGTGCCAGCAGTCCAAGGGGAGCGGGAGGGCCTTACGAGCAGTACTTC. Protein product: CASSPRGAGGPYEQYF.